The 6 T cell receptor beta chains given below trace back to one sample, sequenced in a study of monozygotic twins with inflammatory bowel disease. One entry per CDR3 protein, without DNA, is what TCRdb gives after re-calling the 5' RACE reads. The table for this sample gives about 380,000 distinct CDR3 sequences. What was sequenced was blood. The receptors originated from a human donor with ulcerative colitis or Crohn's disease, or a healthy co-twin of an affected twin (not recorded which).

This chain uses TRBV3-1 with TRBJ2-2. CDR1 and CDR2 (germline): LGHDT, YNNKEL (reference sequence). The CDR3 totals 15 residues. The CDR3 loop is CASSQGHSNTGELFF. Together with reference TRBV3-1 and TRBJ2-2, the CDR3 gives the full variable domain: DTAVSQTPKYLVTQMGNDKSIKCEQNLGHDTMYWYKQDSKKFLKIMFSYNNKELIINETVPNRFSPKSPDKAHLNLHINSLELGDSAVYFCASSQGHSNTGELFFGEGSRLTVL.

CDR3 region: CATEFRVRTSGANVLTF. The J gene is TRBJ2-6, the V gene TRBV15; TCRdb outputs TRBD1, but without DNA this stays unchecked. CDR3 length: 17 residues. Germline V gene lookup returns CDR1 LNHNV and CDR2 YYDKDF (reference sequence).

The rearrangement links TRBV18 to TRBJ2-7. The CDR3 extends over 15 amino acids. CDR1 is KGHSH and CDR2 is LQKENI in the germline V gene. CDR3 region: CASTASFTDHYEQYF.

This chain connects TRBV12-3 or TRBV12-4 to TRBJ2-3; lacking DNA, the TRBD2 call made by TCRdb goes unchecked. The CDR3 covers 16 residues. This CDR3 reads CASSQLAGSPTDTQYF.

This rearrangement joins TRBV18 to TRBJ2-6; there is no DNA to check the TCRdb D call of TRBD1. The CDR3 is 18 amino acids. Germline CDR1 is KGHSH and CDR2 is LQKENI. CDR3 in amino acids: CASSPATGGSSGANVLTF. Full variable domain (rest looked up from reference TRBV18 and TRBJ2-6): NAGVMQNPRHLVRRRGQEARLRCSPMKGHSHVYWYRQLPEEGLKFMVYLQKENIIDESGMPKERFSAEFPKEGPSILRIQQVVRGDSAAYFCASSPATGGSSGANVLTFGAGSRLTVL.

This CDR3 is CASRNGGDQPQHF. The rearrangement uses TRBV7-2 and TRBJ1-5; TCRdb selects TRBD1, and the lack of DNA leaves this call unchecked. Germline V CDR1 and CDR2: SGHTA, FQGNSA. The CDR3 is 13 residues long.